This TCR beta chain was sequenced during a study of human T cells and chemical hapten exposure. V gave up 4 bases and J gave up 6 bases, with 13 bases separating them. The CDR3 consists of 13 residues. Germline CDR1 LGHDT, CDR2 YNNKEL (reference sequence). The time point: patch test 2, 6 weeks after DPC sensitization. As to treatment: therapeutic diphenylcyclopropenone sensitization with weekly scalp DPC. TCRdb fed the RACE reads into MiXCR, producing one record per CDR3 protein. The profile covers about 50,000 distinct CDR3 sequences, with more than 9% appearing a single time and 1.7% taken by the ten largest. This clonotype was found a few times.

This clonotype originated in a woman in her forties or fifties with alopecia areata. Some clones in this sample may be carry-over from other donors' samples. Material: whole blood, obtained in connection with sensitization to the hapten diphenylcyclopropenone (DPC). V usage is TRBV3-1 and J usage is TRBJ2-7; TRBD1 or TRBD2 may be the D gene (5 bases each). CDR3 residues: CASSRSGSGEQYF. In DNA, the CDR3 is TGTGCCAGCAGCCGGTCAGGGAGTGGCGAGCAGTACTTC.